This T cell receptor beta chain was observed in a study of blood T cell repertoires in COVID-19. Study in general: Material from acute and convalescent COVID-19 was sourced from the United States, Italy and Spain. T cells, B-cell-depleted T cells, or PBMCs provided the cDNA or gDNA that served as material.

The germline gives CDR1 GTSNPN, CDR2 SVGIG (reference sequence). The CDR3 runs to 16 residues. Trimming took 2 bases from V and 5 from J; bases not matched to a gene: 11. Here immunoSEQ multiplex PCR was the method, and the copy in TCRdb shows in-frame clones only, minus some. The sample includes about 55,000 clones, roughly 90% of them seen just once. This sequence joins TRBV30 and TRBJ2-5; 10 bases match TRBD1. The sequence was obtained from a man aged 55 to 69 with active COVID-19. Sequencing was done on a sample of peripheral blood. The CDR3 sequence is CAWSTGQGMSYETQYF. For the CDR3, the DNA is TGTGCCTGGAGTACGGGACAGGGGATGTCCTATGAGACCCAGTACTTC. The variable domain in full, with the rest retrieved from reference TRBV30 and TRBJ2-5, is SQTIHQWPATLVQPVGSPLSLECTVEGTSNPNLYWYRQAAGRGLQLLFYSVGIGQISSEVPQNLSASRPQDRQFILSSKKLLLSDSGFYLCAWSTGQGMSYETQYFGPGTRLLVL.